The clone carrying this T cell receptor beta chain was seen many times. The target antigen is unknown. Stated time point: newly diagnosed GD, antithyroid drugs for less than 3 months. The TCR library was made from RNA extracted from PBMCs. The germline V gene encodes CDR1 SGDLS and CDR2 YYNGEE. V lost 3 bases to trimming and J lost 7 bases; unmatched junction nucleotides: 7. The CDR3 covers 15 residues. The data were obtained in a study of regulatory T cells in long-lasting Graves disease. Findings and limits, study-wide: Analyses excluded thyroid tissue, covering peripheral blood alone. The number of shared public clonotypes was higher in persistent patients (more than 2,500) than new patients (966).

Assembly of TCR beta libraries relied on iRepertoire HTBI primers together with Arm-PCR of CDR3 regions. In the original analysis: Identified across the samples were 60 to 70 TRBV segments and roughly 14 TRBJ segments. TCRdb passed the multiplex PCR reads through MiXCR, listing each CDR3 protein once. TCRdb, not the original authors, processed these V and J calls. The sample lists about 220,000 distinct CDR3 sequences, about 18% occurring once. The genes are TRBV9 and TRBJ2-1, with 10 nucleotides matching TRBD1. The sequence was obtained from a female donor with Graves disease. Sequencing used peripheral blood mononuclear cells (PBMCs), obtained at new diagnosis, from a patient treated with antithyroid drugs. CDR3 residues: CASSAGWDRGNEQFF. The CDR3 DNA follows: TGTGCCAGCAGCGCCGGCTGGGACAGGGGTAATGAGCAGTTCTTC.